This T cell receptor beta chain was found in a study of blood T cell repertoires in COVID-19. Study details: The origin of the acute and convalescent COVID-19 samples was the United States, Italy and Spain. T cells, B-cell-depleted T cells, or PBMCs supplied cDNA or gDNA.

In the authors' methods: From reference gene primer amplification, estimates of nucleated cell counts were derived. Clones were sequenced by immunoSEQ multiplex PCR, and TCRdb holds only the in-frame ones, with some missing. V, J and clone size are those of that table, while D and trimming were read from the DNA. Of approximately 170,000 clones in the sample, around 82% are singletons; the top ten hold roughly 1.2%. Trimming pared 6 bases from V and 7 bases from J, leaving 10 bases between. CDR3 size: 12 residues. CDR1 is MDHEN and CDR2 is SYDVKM in the germline V gene. This receptor was taken from a man in his 60s who had recovered from COVID-19. This chain connects TRBV28 to TRBJ1-5; unclear D gene. Sequenced sample: peripheral blood. The DNA for the CDR3 is TGTGCCAGCAGACCTGGGCGACAGCCCCAGCATTTT. Its protein is CASRPGRQPQHF.